This passage covers 10 T cell receptor beta chains from one sample sequenced in a study of spatial heterogeneity in lung cancer. This sample's time point: sample taken at primary tumor resection. TCRdb processed the 5' RACE reads anew with MiXCR; each CDR3 protein has one entry. The sample holds some 40,000 distinct CDR3 sequences, 5% to 6.5% seen once. Source: PBMCs, taken at surgery. Source of these receptors: a female donor with early-stage non-small cell lung cancer.

This clonotype was detected many times. The chain combines TRBV5-6 with TRBJ1-4; maybe TRBD1 (5 bases). CDR1 SGHDT and CDR2 YYEEEE come from the germline V gene. The CDR3 loop spans 16 amino acids. V lost 4 bases and J 0 bases, leaving 13 bases between the germline ends. The CDR3 spells CASSTVDRATNEKLFF. The CDR3 nucleotides read TGTGCCAGCAGCACCGTTGACAGAGCAACTAATGAAAAACTGTTTTTT.

Ten or more counts support this clonotype. V and J are TRBV29-1 and TRBJ2-1; tentative D call: TRBD1 (6 bases). The CDR3 totals 14 residues. V dropped 1 base and J dropped 6 bases, with 13 bases sitting between them. CDR1 is SQVTM and CDR2 is ANQGSEA in the germline V gene. CDR3 DNA sequence: TGCAGCGTTGAAGGGTCAGGGGATGGCAATGAGCAGTTCTTC. Protein product: CSVEGSGDGNEQFF.

This clonotype was counted at least ten times. The J gene is TRBJ2-5, the V gene TRBV6-5, with 13 bases aligning to TRBD2. J was trimmed by 4 bases and V by 4 bases; bases with no gene match: 6. The CDR3 loop spans 16 amino acids. Germline-derived CDR1 and CDR2 are MNHEY and SVGAGI. CDR3 in DNA: TGTGCCAGCAGTTCCCCACTAGCGGGGGGGAGAGAGACCCAGTACTTC. Its translation is CASSSPLAGGRETQYF.

The chain recombines TRBV20-1 with TRBJ1-1, with TRBD1 identical over 7 bases. The germline V gene encodes CDR1 DFQATT and CDR2 SNEGSKA (reference sequence). The CDR3 sequence is 14 residues long. V was clipped by 3 bases and J by 8 bases; unmatched bases: 12. CDR3 bases: TGCAGTGCTAGGAGTCCGACAGGGTTTGGGGAAGCTTTCTTT. It encodes CSARSPTGFGEAFF.

This clonotype was counted ten times or more. The chain has TRBV5-1 and TRBJ2-5; a possible D gene is TRBD1 (6 bases). Germline values: CDR1 SGHRS, CDR2 YFSETQ. The CDR3 length is 15 residues. With 3 bases removed from V and 2 bases from J, the gap between germline ends came to 14 bases. CDR3 sequence (DNA): TGCGCCAGCAGCTCCGAACAGGGTAGACAAGAGACCCAGTACTTC. This gives the protein CASSSEQGRQETQYF.

This chain joins TRBV5-1 and TRBJ2-7; D gene uncertain. The germline V gene encodes CDR1 SGHRS and CDR2 YFSETQ. V lost 2 bases to trimming and J lost 0 bases, with 12 bases between them. There are 15 residues in the CDR3. The CDR3 sequence is CASSFKGQSSYEQYF. As DNA, the CDR3 is TGCGCCAGCAGCTTTAAGGGTCAGAGCTCCTACGAGCAGTACTTC. Full variable domain (remainder filled in from reference TRBV5-1 and TRBJ2-7): KAGVTQTPRYLIKTRGQQVTLSCSPISGHRSVSWYQQTPGQGLQFLFEYFSETQRNKGNFPGRFSGRQFSNSRSEMNVSTLELGDSALYLCASSFKGQSSYEQYFGPGTRLTVT.

This clonotype was counted a few times. The CDR3 coding sequence is TGTGCCAGTAGTCGCGTCCAAGCTGGACAGCCCCAGCATTTT. This gives the protein CASSRVQAGQPQHF. The chain links TRBV19 to TRBJ1-5, with D unclear. The CDR3 length is 14 residues. The V gene lost 5 bases and the J gene lost 7 bases, with 15 bases spanning the gap. Germline V gene sequence: CDR1 LNHDA, CDR2 SQIVND (reference sequence).

In its sample, this clonotype was seen many times. V gene TRBV4-3 combines with J gene TRBJ1-2; no clear D gene. Trimming removed 1 base at V and 5 bases at J, with 14 bases between. The CDR3 covers 15 residues. Germline values: CDR1 LGHNA, CDR2 YSLEER. The CDR3 coding sequence is TGCGCCAGCAGCCAAGGTTTGGGCGGGTTGTATGGCTACACCTTC. It specifies CASSQGLGGLYGYTF.

This clonotype has ten or more counts. The genes are TRBV5-5 and TRBJ1-1; no clear D. The V end lost 5 bases, the J end lost 0 bases, and 8 bases lay between the germline ends. The length of the CDR3 is 13 residues. In germline, CDR1 is SGHKS, CDR2 YYEKEE (reference sequence). Here the CDR3 reads CASSGPMNTEAFF. The CDR3 DNA follows: TGTGCCAGCAGTGGTCCTATGAACACTGAAGCTTTCTTT.

With regard to this clonotype: The junction departs from the called germline gene at one end, perhaps through a read error. The rearrangement links TRBV6-1 to TRBJ1-1; D perhaps matches TRBD1 (5 bases). The CDR3 runs to 13 residues. Germline V gene lookup returns CDR1 MNHNS and CDR2 SASEGT. The CDR3 loop is CASSDRVYTEAFF. The CDR3 DNA reads as TGTGCCAGTAGTGACAGAGTCTACACTGAAGCTTTCTTT.